One and the same sample provided the 12 T cell receptor beta chains below, sequenced in a study of CXCR3-negative and CXCR3-positive naive CD8 T cells. Via 5' RACE with UMI labels, TRB cDNA libraries were prepared. TCRdb reworked the 5' RACE reads into one entry per CDR3 protein, no DNA. This specimen shows around 34,000 distinct CDR3 sequences; the ten leading clones hold roughly 15%. Sequencing was done on a sample of memory CD8+ T cells from blood. These receptors all stem from a human donor in good health. Some clones in this sample may be carry-over from other donors' samples.

V is TRBV29-1 and J is TRBJ2-2. The CDR3 is 13 residues long. Germline assignment: CDR1 SQVTM and CDR2 ANQGSEA. The CDR3: CSVVPSNTGELFF.

The chain employs TRBV4-1 and TRBJ1-5; TCRdb outputs TRBD1, but without DNA this stays unchecked. This CDR3 is 14 amino acids long. Germline-derived CDR1 and CDR2 are MGHRA and YSYEKL. CDR3: CASSQERSPLSQHF.

The chain joins TRBV20-1 to TRBJ2-7; TCRdb indicates TRBD1, and absent DNA this call remains unverified. The CDR3 contains 14 residues. From germline, CDR1 is DFQATT and CDR2 SNEGSKA (reference sequence). The CDR3: CSARDGRTDYEQYF.

V and J are TRBV29-1 and TRBJ2-7. The CDR3 has 12 residues. Germline CDR1 and CDR2: SQVTM and ANQGSEA. CDR3 sequence: CSVETETYEQYF.

The chain employs TRBV29-1 and TRBJ2-3; TCRdb designates TRBD2, a call that cannot be tested without DNA. This CDR3 is built from 15 residues. Germline lookup yields CDR1 SQVTM and CDR2 ANQGSEA. CDR3 amino acids: CSVLGLAGSTDTQYF.

The chain carries TRBV5-1 and TRBJ1-2. Germline V gene sequence: CDR1 SGHRS, CDR2 YFSETQ. This CDR3 comprises 12 residues. The CDR3 protein is CASSWDSRGYTF.

V usage is TRBV12-5 and J usage is TRBJ1-1; TCRdb returns TRBD1, unconfirmable since there is no DNA. The CDR3 is 11 amino acids. The germline V gene encodes CDR1 LGHNT and CDR2 FRNRAP. The CDR3 sequence: CASGPPGEAFF.

V gene TRBV4-2 combines with J gene TRBJ2-2; TCRdb indicates TRBD2, and absent DNA this call remains unverified. Germline CDR1 LGHNA, CDR2 YNFKEQ. This CDR3 is 19 amino acids long. This CDR3 is CASSQVTSGGASNTGELFF.

The chain joins TRBV7-9 to TRBJ2-2; TCRdb's D gene call, TRBD2, goes unchecked for lack of DNA. Germline V gives CDR1 SEHNR, CDR2 FQNEAQ (reference sequence). The CDR3 covers 16 residues. CDR3 residues: CASRPTSGGALGELFF.

The J gene is TRBJ2-7, the V gene TRBV7-6; the D gene TCRdb calls, TRBD2, cannot be checked with no DNA. The CDR3 runs to 13 residues. The V gene's germline CDR1 is SGHVS and CDR2 FNYEAQ. The CDR3: CASSPAVTYEQYF.

The V call is TRBV6-4, the J call TRBJ2-1; TCRdb calls TRBD2, which cannot be checked without DNA. Per the germline V gene, CDR1 is MRHNA and CDR2 is SNTAGT. This CDR3 spans 15 amino acids. The chain's CDR3 is CASSVRGDDNNEQFF.

The V and J genes are TRBV12-3 or TRBV12-4 and TRBJ2-5; there is no DNA to check the TCRdb D call of TRBD2. The CDR3 totals 16 residues. The CDR3 sequence: CASSLGLAGGGETQYF.